The 22 T cell receptor beta chains reported below all come from one sample, sequenced in a study of vaccination and CD4 T cells after COVID-19. Antigen specificity for these receptors is unknown. Cultured CD4+ T cell DNA underwent sequencing with the Oncomine TCR Beta short-read assay. TCRdb called the PCR reads again in MiXCR, with one record for every CDR3 protein. This sample has more than 9,500 distinct CDR3 sequences, with about 19% found just once. Treatment meaning: approximately 9-day PBMC culture with coronavirus spike peptide pools or control peptides (ViraFEST assay). The sequences come from CD4+ T cells from blood, cultured in vitro, collected before SARS-CoV-2 vaccination. All receptors come from a human donor who received a COVID-19 vaccine.

The chain is built from TRBV5-4 and TRBJ1-2; 8 bases map to TRBD1. Germline V gives CDR1 SGHNT, CDR2 YYREEE (reference sequence). This CDR3 is 14 amino acids long. Trimming at V came to 4 bases and at J to 8 bases, leaving 10 bases not matched to a gene. The CDR3 is CASSPGQAQGGYTF. CDR3 nucleotide sequence: TGTGCCAGCAGCCCGGGACAGGCACAAGGGGGCTACACCTTC.

This chain joins TRBV12-3 or TRBV12-4 and TRBJ2-7, with D maybe TRBD1 (8 bases). The CDR3 is made up of 15 amino acids. Trimming took off 5 bases at V and 2 bases at J, with 16 bases between the two ends. The CDR3: CASSPNRGGTYEQYF. Written as DNA, the CDR3 is TGTGCCAGCAGTCCGAACAGGGGGGGAACCTACGAGCAGTACTTC.

This clonotype occurred a few times. This chain uses TRBV7-2 with TRBJ2-2, with 8 bases fitting TRBD1. CDR1 and CDR2 (germline): SGHTA, FQGNSA. The CDR3 has 15 amino acids. J was trimmed by 7 bases and V by 0 bases; bases with no gene match: 4. CDR3 residues: CASSLATGADGELFF. The DNA of the CDR3 is TGTGCCAGCAGCTTAGCGACAGGGGCGGACGGGGAGCTGTTTTTT.

The chain couples TRBV5-4 to TRBJ1-4, with 9 nucleotides matching TRBD1. Germline-derived CDR1 and CDR2 are SGHNT and YYREEE (reference sequence). V dropped 4 bases and J dropped 6; count of bases not matched to a gene: 7. The CDR3 has 15 residues. DNA for the CDR3: TGTGCCAGCAGCCATGCCGGGACAGGGCATGAAAAACTGTTTTTT. It yields the protein CASSHAGTGHEKLFF.

This rearrangement joins TRBV6-1 to TRBJ2-2, with TRBD1 identical over 7 bases. The junction had 8 bases not matched to a gene; V was cut back by 8 bases and J by 5 bases. The CDR3 loop spans 14 amino acids. Germline lookup yields CDR1 MNHNS and CDR2 SASEGT. The CDR3 protein is CASQDRVKTGELFF. The CDR3 DNA follows: TGTGCCAGCCAAGACAGGGTTAAAACCGGGGAGCTGTTTTTT.

CDR3 protein: CASSRQQGVEEKLFF. The CDR3 nucleotides are TGTGCCAGCAGTCGACAACAGGGGGTAGAAGAAAAACTGTTTTTT. This sequence joins TRBV6-1 and TRBJ1-4; 8 bases are shared with TRBD1. CDR1 MNHNS and CDR2 SASEGT come from the germline V gene. V lost 5 bases, J lost 8 bases, and 10 bases stayed unmatched. The CDR3 loop spans 15 amino acids.

The chain is built from TRBV12-3 or TRBV12-4 and TRBJ1-1, with a weak D call TRBD1 (5 bases). This CDR3 has 16 residues. The V gene lost 3 bases and the J gene lost 4 bases, with 18 bases spanning the gap. As DNA, the CDR3 is TGTGCCAGCAGTTTGGCGGGGCTGATAATGGGCACTGAAGCTTTCTTT. This translates into CASSLAGLIMGTEAFF.

This clonotype has only one observation. The CDR3 bases are TGTGCCAGTAGCAGTACAGGGACCAAAAACATTCAGTACTTC. This gives the protein CASSSTGTKNIQYF. V and J are TRBV19 and TRBJ2-4, with D possibly matching TRBD1 (6 bases). Looked up from germline, CDR1 is LNHDA and CDR2 is SQIVND (reference sequence). CDR3 length: 14 residues. Trimming removed 6 bases from V and 2 bases from J, with 11 bases in between.

This chain uses TRBV2 with TRBJ2-3; 13 bases line up with TRBD2. The V and J ends lost 6 bases and 0 bases, in that order; junction bases with no gene match: 9. Germline lookup yields CDR1 SNHLY and CDR2 FYNNEI. This CDR3 is 18 amino acids long. In DNA, the CDR3 is TGTGCCAGCAGCCCGGGACTAGCGGGGTTAACTAGCACAGATACGCAGTATTTT. Its protein is CASSPGLAGLTSTDTQYF.

This chain links TRBV21-1 with TRBJ2-4; the table's D gene call, TRBD2, was not cross checked with the DNA. TRBV21-1 is a known pseudogene. The CDR3 has 14 residues. The CDR3 DNA sequence: TGTGCCAGCAGCCTAGCGGGGGTCAAAAACATTCAGTACTTC. This codes for CASSLAGVKNIQYF.

By frequency in the sample, this clonotype is medium-sized. V usage is TRBV15 and J usage is TRBJ1-5; no reliable D call. Germline values: CDR1 LNHNV, CDR2 YYDKDF (reference sequence). The CDR3 spans 15 residues. Trimming took 0 bases from V and 0 from J, leaving 6 bases between them. CDR3 loop: CATSRDGFSNQPQHF. Here the CDR3 DNA reads TGTGCCACCAGCAGAGATGGGTTTAGCAATCAGCCCCAGCATTTT. The full variable domain, completed using reference TRBV15 and TRBJ1-5, is DAMVIQNPRYQVTQFGKPVTLSCSQTLNHNVMYWYQQKSSQAPKLLFHYYDKDFNNEADTPDNFQSRRPNTSFCFLDIRSPGLGDTAMYLCATSRDGFSNQPQHFGDGTRLSIL.

A few counts support this clonotype. The chain combines TRBV12-3 or TRBV12-4 with TRBJ1-1, with D possibly matching TRBD1 (5 bases). This CDR3 comprises 13 residues. Trimming removed 1 base from V and 7 bases from J, with 10 bases in between. CDR3: CASSLGAGGEAFF. The DNA of the CDR3 is TGTGCCAGCAGTTTAGGGGCCGGGGGTGAAGCTTTCTTT.

This clonotype was observed a few times. The chain combines TRBV6-2 or TRBV6-3 with TRBJ2-3; D ambiguous. This CDR3 comprises 14 residues. V was trimmed by 2 bases and J by 4 bases, leaving 10 bases between them. The germline V gene encodes CDR1 MNHEY and CDR2 SVGEGT. CDR3 protein: CASSYLSRSDTQYF. The CDR3, as DNA: TGTGCCAGCAGTTACCTGTCCAGGTCAGATACGCAGTATTTT.

This clonotype appeared a few times. The CDR3 DNA reads as TGTGCCAGCAGTTTGAGGGGGGGGAACACTGAAGCTTTCTTT. Protein sequence: CASSLRGGNTEAFF. The chain joins TRBV12-3 or TRBV12-4 to TRBJ1-1, with D perhaps matching TRBD1 (6 bases). V was pared by 3 bases and J by 1 base, with 9 bases between. This CDR3 has 14 residues.

This clonotype is medium-sized. The chain uses TRBV15 and TRBJ1-2; D possibly corresponds to TRBD1 (5 bases). The CDR3 is 16 amino acids. The V and J ends lost 0 bases and 6 bases respectively, with 17 bases between them. Germline CDR1 reads LNHNV; CDR2 reads YYDKDF (reference sequence). CDR3 nucleotide sequence: TGTGCCACCAGCAGAGATGTCGTCGCGGACACTGATGGCTACACCTTC. Translating gives CATSRDVVADTDGYTF.

This clonotype was counted a few times. The chain joins TRBV7-9 to TRBJ2-7; TRBD1 agrees at 8 bases. Trimming cost V 1 base and J 5 bases; bases outside gene matches: 7. The germline gives CDR1 SEHNR, CDR2 FQNEAQ (reference sequence). This CDR3 is built from 15 residues. The CDR3 DNA is TGTGCCAGCAGCTTAGGCAGGGGGCCTCCCCACGAGCAGTACTTC. As protein: CASSLGRGPPHEQYF.

The rearrangement joins TRBV5-4 to TRBJ2-5; D call uncertain. The length of the CDR3 is 13 residues. The germline V gene has CDR1 SGHNT and CDR2 YYREEE (reference sequence). The V and J ends lost 1 base and 5 bases respectively, with 9 bases between them. CDR3 protein: CASSLISVETQYF. For the CDR3, the DNA is TGTGCCAGCAGCTTGATCTCTGTGGAGACCCAGTACTTC.

The gene calls are TRBV12-5 and TRBJ2-1; the D gene is possibly TRBD1 (6 bases). V was clipped by 5 bases and J by 6 bases, with 14 bases between them. Germline-derived CDR1 and CDR2 are LGHNT and FRNRAP. CDR3 length: 14 amino acids. In nucleotides, the CDR3 is TGTGCTAGTGGTCTCTCAGGGGCAAGCAATGAGCAGTTCTTC. As protein: CASGLSGASNEQFF.

This clonotype was detected only a few times. The CDR3 sequence is CASSRGGSLNGYTF. The CDR3 nucleotides read TGTGCCAGCAGCCGAGGGGGGTCGTTGAATGGCTACACCTTC. V and J are TRBV7-9 and TRBJ1-2, with a weak D call TRBD1 (6 bases). The V end lost 5 bases, the J end lost 6 bases, and 16 bases lay between the germline ends. Per the germline V gene, CDR1 is SEHNR and CDR2 is FQNEAQ (reference sequence). The CDR3 is made up of 14 amino acids.

This chain joins TRBV2 and TRBJ1-1; D gene uncertain. Per germline, CDR1 SNHLY and CDR2 FYNNEI. CDR3 size: 13 residues. V lost 10 bases and J 1 base, leaving 13 bases between the germline ends. As DNA, the CDR3 is TGTGCCAAACGCACACCAACGAACACTGAAGCTTTCTTT. Its protein product is CAKRTPTNTEAFF.

This clonotype came up a few times. V usage is TRBV12-3 or TRBV12-4 and J usage is TRBJ1-5; TRBD1 is a possible D gene (6 bases). CDR3 size: 14 residues. V shed 3 bases and J shed 7 bases, with 13 bases lying between them. DNA for the CDR3: TGTGCCAGCAGTTTCTCTCAGGGGAGACAGCCCCAGCATTTT. Its protein is CASSFSQGRQPQHF.

The rearrangement uses TRBV30 and TRBJ2-5; D gene uncertain. This CDR3 region has 13 residues. Germline lookup yields CDR1 GTSNPN and CDR2 SVGIG (reference sequence). The germline V and J ends were trimmed by 3 bases and 5 bases, with 13 bases remaining between them. The DNA of the CDR3 is TGTGCCTGGAGAAAGGTGGTTCAGGAGACCCAGTACTTC. It yields the protein CAWRKVVQETQYF.